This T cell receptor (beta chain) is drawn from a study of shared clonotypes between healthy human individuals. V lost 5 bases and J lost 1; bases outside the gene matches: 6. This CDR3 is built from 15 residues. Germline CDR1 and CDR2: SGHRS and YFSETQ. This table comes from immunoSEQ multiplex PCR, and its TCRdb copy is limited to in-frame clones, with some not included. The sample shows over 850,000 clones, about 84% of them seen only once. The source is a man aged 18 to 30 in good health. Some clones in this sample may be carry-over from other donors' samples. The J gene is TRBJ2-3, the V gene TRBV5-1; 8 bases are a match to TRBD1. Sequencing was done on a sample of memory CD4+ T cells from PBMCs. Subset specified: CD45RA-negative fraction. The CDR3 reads CASSEQGQGTDTQYF. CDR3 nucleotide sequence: TGCGCCAGCAGTGAACAGGGACAGGGCACAGATACGCAGTATTTT. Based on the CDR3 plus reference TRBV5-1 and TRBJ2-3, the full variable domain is KAGVTQTPRYLIKTRGQQVTLSCSPISGHRSVSWYQQTPGQGLQFLFEYFSETQRNKGNFPGRFSGRQFSNSRSEMNVSTLELGDSALYLCASSEQGQGTDTQYFGPGTRLTVL.